This T cell receptor beta chain was sequenced for a study of blood T cell repertoires in COVID-19 (dated by TCRdb to 2018 to 2021). Describing the broader study: Samples from collaborators originated in the United States, Italy and Spain and spanned both the acute and convalescent phases of COVID-19. The dataset comprised deeply sampled blood TCRbeta repertoires from subjects exposed to, actively infected with, or recovered from COVID-19. The prospective study material was composed of cDNA or gDNA derived from T cells, B-cell-depleted T cells, or PBMCs. Where available, HLA class I and class II types were taken from metadata supplied by the sample provider and were not determined by assay-based typing. Samples were obtained from the ongoing ImmuneRACE study (first 160 participants) and from about 1,300 subjects provided by 6 global collaborators. A freely available public database, intended as a resource for researchers studying the immune response to SARS-CoV-2, is where the repertoires were released. Nearly every sample came with metadata listing a de-identified subject ID, COVID-19 status, age in years and sex. Overall study results and their limits: The amount of clinical and demographic metadata varied by source and participant and was provided uncurated.

The collaborating institutions used their own protocols to collect whole blood in K2EDTA tubes. For TCRbeta analysis, collaborator samples were shipped as frozen whole blood, as isolated PBMCs, or as DNA extracted from either sample type. Remarks on this clone: Its specific antigen is unknown. No much larger clone exists at a distance of one base, and base qualities are not known.

Via the germline V gene (reference sequence), CDR1 is SEHNR and CDR2 FQNEAQ. V sheds 0 bases and J sheds 8 bases, leaving 13 bases between their ends. The CDR3 starts with the cysteine, ends with the phenylalanine, and has 14 residues. The read is trimmed to its CDR3 DNA, 42 bases read in frame from base 1. TCRbeta CDR3 regions were amplified from genomic DNA by means of the immunoSEQ Assay, a bias-controlled multiplex PCR. The original methods were these. The number of nucleated cells in each sample was estimated by amplification of reference gene primers within the assay. To quantify the absolute abundance of each unique TCRbeta CDR3 rearrangement, sequence reads were collapsed and filtered. For each sample, productive Simpson clonality was calculated as the square root of Simpson's diversity index over productive rearrangements. TCRdb's version of the immuneACCESS table is confined to in-frame rearrangements and falls short of the full clone set. An unresolved V gene accounts for under half of the shortfall where checked; the remainder is of unknown origin. V, J and clone size derive from that table, while D and trimming were established from the DNA sequence. This sample lists some 250,000 clones; more than 75% were detected once. Approximately 6.8% of the sample lies in the top ten.

The receptor was isolated from a woman aged 70-85 years with active or convalescent COVID-19. The rearrangement joined TRBV7-9 to TRBJ1-2; the D gene cannot be named for sure. Material for sequencing was peripheral blood. The DNA is as follows: TGTGCCAGCAGCTTAGCTGCCAGTGAGGTCGGCTACACCTTC. Its amino acids are CASSLAASEVGYTF.